This entry concerns a single T cell receptor (beta chain). Its antigen is unidentified. Combining a sample-barcoded 5' primer with a J-beta primer mix, a second PCR ran for about 6 to 12 cycles. TCRdb reprocessed the 5' RACE reads with MiXCR, giving one entry per CDR3 protein. The table has 2 million or so distinct CDR3 sequences, 49% seen once. This entry comes from a study of blood T cells in healthy people across ages. General observations from the study: Getting older went along with TCR beta diversity per million T cells dropping roughly linearly.

Isolation recovered at least 7 million PBMCs from every sample. This CDR3 is built from 13 residues. Trimming shortened V by 5 bases and J by 10 bases, and 15 bases separated the two germline ends. The germline V gene encodes CDR1 MNHEY and CDR2 SMNVEV (reference sequence). The source of this sequence is a woman between 35 and 50 years old in good health. Sequenced sample: blood. J is TRBJ2-1 and V is TRBV27; D is perhaps TRBD2 (5 bases). CDR3 protein: CASSLTRSGEQFF. CDR3 DNA: TGTGCCAGCAGTCTCACCAGATCGGGAGAGCAGTTCTTC.